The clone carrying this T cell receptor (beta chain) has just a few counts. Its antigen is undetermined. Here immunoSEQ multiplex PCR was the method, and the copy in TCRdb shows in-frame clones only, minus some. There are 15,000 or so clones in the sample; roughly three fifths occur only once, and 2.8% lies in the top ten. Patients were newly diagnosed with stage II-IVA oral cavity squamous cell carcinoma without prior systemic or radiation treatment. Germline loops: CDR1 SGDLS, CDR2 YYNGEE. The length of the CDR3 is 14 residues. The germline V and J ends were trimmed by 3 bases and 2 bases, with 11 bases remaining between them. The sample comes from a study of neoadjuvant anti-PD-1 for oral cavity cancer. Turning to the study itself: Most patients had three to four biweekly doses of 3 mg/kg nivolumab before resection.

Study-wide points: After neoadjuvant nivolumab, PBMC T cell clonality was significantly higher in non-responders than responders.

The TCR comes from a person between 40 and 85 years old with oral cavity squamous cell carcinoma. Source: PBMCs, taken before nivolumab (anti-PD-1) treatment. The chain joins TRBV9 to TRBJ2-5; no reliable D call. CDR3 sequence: CASSGYMSQETQYF. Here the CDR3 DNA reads TGTGCCAGCAGCGGGTACATGTCACAAGAGACCCAGTACTTC.